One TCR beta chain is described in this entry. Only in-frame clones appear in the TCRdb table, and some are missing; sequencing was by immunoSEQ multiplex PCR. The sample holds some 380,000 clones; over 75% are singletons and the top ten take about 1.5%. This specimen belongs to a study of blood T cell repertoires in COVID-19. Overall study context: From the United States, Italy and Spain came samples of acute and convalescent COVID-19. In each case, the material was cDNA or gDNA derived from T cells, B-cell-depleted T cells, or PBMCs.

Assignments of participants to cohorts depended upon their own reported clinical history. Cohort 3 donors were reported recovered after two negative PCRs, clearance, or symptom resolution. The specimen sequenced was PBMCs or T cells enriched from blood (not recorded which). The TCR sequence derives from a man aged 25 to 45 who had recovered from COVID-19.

CDR3 bases: TGTGCCAGCAGCTTACTCCGGGGGGGCGGCACAGATACGCAGTATTTT. Its translation: CASSLLRGGGTDTQYF. The J gene is TRBJ2-3, the V gene TRBV7-6; 8 bases are a match to TRBD2. The CDR3 loop spans 16 amino acids. Germline V gene sequence: CDR1 SGHVS, CDR2 FNYEAQ. Trimming at V came to 2 bases and at J to 1 base, leaving 5 bases not matched to a gene.